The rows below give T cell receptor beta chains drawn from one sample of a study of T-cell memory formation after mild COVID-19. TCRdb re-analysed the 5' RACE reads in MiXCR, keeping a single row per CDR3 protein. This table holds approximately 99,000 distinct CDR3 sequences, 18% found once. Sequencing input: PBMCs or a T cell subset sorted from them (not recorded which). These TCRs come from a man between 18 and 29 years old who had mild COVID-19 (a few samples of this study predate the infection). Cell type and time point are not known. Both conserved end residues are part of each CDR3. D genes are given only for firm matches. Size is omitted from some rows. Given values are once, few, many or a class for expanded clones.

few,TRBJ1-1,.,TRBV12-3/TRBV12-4,CASSSRGGGDTEAFF,TGTGCCAGCAGTTCCCGGGGGGGTGGTGACACTGAAGCTTTCTTT
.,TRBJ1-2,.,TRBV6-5,CASASPGNYGYTF,TGTGCCAGCGCATCCCCCGGGAACTATGGCTACACCTTC
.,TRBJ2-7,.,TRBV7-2,CASGSLEAGTYEQYF,TGTGCCAGCGGGAGCCTCGAGGCGGGGACCTACGAGCAGTACTTC
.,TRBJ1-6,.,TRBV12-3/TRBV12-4,CASSWGRAESPLHF,TGTGCCAGCAGTTGGGGCAGGGCTGAGTCACCCCTCCACTTT
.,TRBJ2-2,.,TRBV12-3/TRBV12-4,CASSQNSNTGELFF,TGTGCCAGCAGCCAGAATTCGAACACCGGGGAGCTGTTTTTT
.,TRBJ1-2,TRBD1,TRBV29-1,CSVAWTGGYGYTF,TGCAGCGTAGCCTGGACAGGGGGCTATGGCTACACCTTC
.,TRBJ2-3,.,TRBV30,CAWKRGASADTQYF,TGTGCCTGGAAACGGGGGGCCTCCGCAGATACGCAGTATTTT
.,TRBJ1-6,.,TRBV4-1,CASSKARDSPLHF,TGCGCCAGCAGCAAAGCGAGGGATTCACCCCTCCACTTT
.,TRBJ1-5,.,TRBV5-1,CASSPEGGGQPQHF,TGCGCCAGCAGCCCTGAGGGGGGCGGCCAGCCCCAGCATTTT
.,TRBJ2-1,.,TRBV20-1,CSAREGARANEQFF,TGCAGTGCTAGAGAAGGAGCGCGAGCCAATGAGCAGTTCTTC
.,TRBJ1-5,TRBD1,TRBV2,CASTERTGSQPQHF,TGTGCCAGCACCGAAAGGACAGGGAGTCAGCCCCAGCATTTT